The 18 T cell receptor beta chains in this list originate from one sample, sequenced in a study of tumor-infiltrating lymphocytes in primary liver carcinoma. Unsorted whole blood supplied the RNA, and germline DNA was extracted too. The input was 500 ng total RNA; TCR beta cDNA was made from it with a constant-region primer. Libraries of TCR beta came from three nested multiplex PCR rounds with slightly modified ARM-PCR. TRBV1-TRBV30 forward primers and a C-beta reverse primer were used in the first two PCR rounds, which each ran for approximately 11 cycles. TCRdb passed the multiplex PCR reads through MiXCR, listing each CDR3 protein once. This sample has 310,000 or so distinct CDR3 sequences, with about 65% found just once. Specimen: peripheral blood. The receptors were gathered from a man aged 40-50 years with primary liver carcinoma and hepatitis B virus infection.

A note on this clonotype: Just one base apart from a much larger clone, this may be a read error. The chain links TRBV12-3 or TRBV12-4 to TRBJ1-2; D is unresolved. The CDR3 covers 13 residues. For the CDR3, the DNA is TGTGCCAGCAGCCCGGAAGTACACTATGACTACACCTTC. As protein: CASSPEVHYDYTF.

Points on this clonotype: The junction shows a germline mismatch at one end, possibly a read error. The chain links TRBV11-2 to TRBJ1-6; D not certain. The V gene's germline CDR1 is SGHAT and CDR2 FQNNGV. This CDR3 has 15 amino acids. The CDR3 nucleotides read TGTGCCAGCAGCGTAGAAGGCGGTGCCGGGTCACCCCTCCACTTC. Translating gives CASSVEGGAGSPLHF.

Turning to this clonotype: A junction end diverges from the germline sequence, so it may reflect a read error. The chain employs TRBV28 and TRBJ2-5; D might be TRBD1 (5 bases). From germline, CDR1 is MDHEN and CDR2 SYDVKM. The CDR3 spans 17 residues. CDR3 in amino acids: CASSPDFTGVRRETHYF. In DNA form, the CDR3 reads TGTGCCAGCAGTCCAGACTTTACAGGTGTCAGGCGAGAGACCCACTACTTC.

Concerning this clonotype itself: This could be a read error, since a much larger clone is one nucleotide away. The rearrangement links TRBV12-3 or TRBV12-4 to TRBJ2-7, with 10 bases identical to TRBD1. This CDR3 region has 14 residues. The CDR3 is CACSAGTGVYEQYF. The CDR3 DNA reads TGTGCCTGCAGTGCCGGGACAGGGGTATACGAGCAGTACTTC.

Regarding this clonotype: At one of its ends the junction is not consistent with the germline gene, which may arise from a read error. The chain employs TRBV6-6 and TRBJ2-5; D remains ambiguous. Germline-derived CDR1 and CDR2 are MNHNY and SVGAGI (reference sequence). The CDR3 is 13 residues long. In DNA, the CDR3 is TGTGCTAGCAGTTACTGGCATGGGGAGACCCAGTACTTC. Translation: CASSYWHGETQYF.

This chain uses TRBV11-2 with TRBJ1-6; 7 bases are shared with TRBD1. Per the germline V gene, CDR1 is SGHAT and CDR2 is FQNNGV. The CDR3 loop spans 13 amino acids. The J segment lost 10 bases and the V segment lost 9 bases, leaving 9 bases of the junction unmatched. CDR3 loop: CASNTTGVSPLHF. The CDR3 DNA reads TGTGCCAGTAACACCACAGGGGTATCACCCCTCCACTTT.

This clonotype was seen a few times. This sequence may be a read error, since a much larger clone differs from it by one base. The rearrangement uses TRBV12-3 or TRBV12-4 and TRBJ1-3; D unresolved. CDR3 length: 13 amino acids. The CDR3, as DNA: TGTACCAGCAGTCAGAGCTCTGGAAACACCATATATTTT. Its translation: CTSSQSSGNTIYF.

About this clonotype: A much larger clone differs from this one at a single base, so this may be a read error. The chain links TRBV6-1 to TRBJ2-7; D ambiguous. Germline CDR1 and CDR2: MNHNS and SASEGT. This CDR3 spans 11 amino acids. DNA for the CDR3: TGTGCCAGCAGTGCTCTCTACGAGGAGTACTTC. As protein: CASSALYEEYF.

Regarding this clonotype: This may be a read error, as it is one base from a much larger clone. This chain links TRBV4-1 with TRBJ2-7; 11 bases are shared with TRBD1. Germline CDR1 and CDR2: MGHRA and YSYEKL. This CDR3 contains 15 residues. Trimming removed 8 bases from V and 2 bases from J; junction bases left unmatched: 8. In DNA, the CDR3 is TGCGCCAGCGGCCCGGGACAGGGGGGGACCTACGAGCAGTACTTC. Translation gives CASGPGQGGTYEQYF.

Comment on this clonotype: Being one base from a much bigger clone, this may be a read error. The rearrangement uses TRBV5-5 and TRBJ1-1; no clear D. CDR1 SGHKS and CDR2 YYEKEE come from the germline V gene (reference sequence). The CDR3 sequence is 13 residues long. The CDR3 bases are TGTGCCAGCAGAGCGGCCTTGAACAATGAAGCTTTCTTT. This codes for CASRAALNNEAFF.

About this clonotype itself: This may stem from a read error, because a much larger clone lies one nucleotide away. V is TRBV6-1 and J is TRBJ1-6; D remains ambiguous. CDR1 and CDR2 (germline): MNHNS, SASEGT. CDR3 length equals 14 residues. With 0 bases removed from V and 9 bases from J, the gap between germline ends came to 9 bases. CDR3 DNA: TGTGCCAGCAGTGAAGCTCTGAAGAGTTCACCCCTCCACTTT. Its translation is CASSEALKSSPLHF.

Comment on this clonotype: The junction and the germline gene differ at one end; a read error may be behind it. The chain uses TRBV6-1 and TRBJ1-4; D gene unclear. CDR1 is MNHNS, CDR2 SASEGT, per germline. This CDR3 is built from 15 residues. CDR3 nucleotides: TGTGCCAGTAGTGAAGCGGGAGGGAATGGGGAAAAACTGTTTTTT. Translating gives CASSEAGGNGEKLFF.

This clonotype was recorded at least ten times. The rearrangement joins TRBV7-9 to TRBJ1-1; 8 positions match TRBD1. Germline assignment: CDR1 SEHNR and CDR2 FQNEAQ (reference sequence). Trimming took 1 base from V and 5 from J; bases not matched to a gene: 0. The CDR3 is made up of 13 amino acids. Written as DNA, the CDR3 is TGTGCCAGCAGCTTAGGACAGGGGACTGAAGCTTTCTTT. Its translation: CASSLGQGTEAFF.

Concerning this clonotype itself: Its ends do not fully match the called genes, so a read error is possible. The chain is built from TRBV28 and TRBJ1-2, with a weak D call TRBD1 (6 bases). Per the germline V gene, CDR1 is MDHEN and CDR2 is SYDVKM. This CDR3 is built from 13 residues. The CDR3 DNA reads TGTACCAGCAGTTCCCAGGGGTCGTACGGCTACACCTTC. This codes for CTSSSQGSYGYTF.

To note about this clonotype: One base away lies a much larger clone, so this may be a sequencing read error. Because the CDR3 is missing its conserved closing phenylalanine or tryptophan, this is likely a read error. The rearrangement links TRBV6-2 or TRBV6-3 to TRBJ2-7; possible D gene TRBD1, 5 bases. CDR1 is MNHEY, CDR2 SVGEGT, per germline. This CDR3 has 13 amino acids. V lost 4 bases and J lost 3, with 10 bases in between. This CDR3 is CASSWQGSYEQYL. In DNA, the CDR3 is TGTGCCAGCAGTTGGCAGGGCAGCTACGAGCAGTACCTC.

About this clonotype itself: At one boundary the junction diverges from the germline segment, which might be a read error. This rearrangement joins TRBV6-2 or TRBV6-3 to TRBJ1-4; a possible D gene is TRBD1 (5 bases). This CDR3 spans 17 amino acids. The germline V gene encodes CDR1 MNHEY and CDR2 SVGEGT. The CDR3 is CASSYSDPGGTNEKLFF. The CDR3 bases are TGCGCAAGCAGTTACTCCGACCCCGGGGGAACTAATGAAAAACTGTTTTTT.

The chain has TRBV6-1 and TRBJ1-5; no reliable D call. The CDR3 is 12 residues long. Trimming stripped 6 bases from V and 3 bases from J, with 6 bases between. In germline, CDR1 is MNHNS, CDR2 SASEGT. The CDR3 sequence: CASRQPNQPQHF. As DNA, the CDR3 is TGTGCCAGCAGACAACCCAATCAGCCCCAGCATTTT.

The rearrangement links TRBV11-2 to TRBJ2-7, with unresolved D. CDR1 is SGHAT, CDR2 FQNNGV, per germline. The CDR3 is 15 residues long. V was cut by 7 bases and J by 2 bases, with 18 bases left in between. The CDR3 loop is CASTPSEQIAYEQYF. The CDR3 bases are TGTGCCAGCACCCCGTCCGAACAGATAGCCTACGAGCAGTACTTC.